The rows below give T cell receptor beta chains drawn from one sample of a study of shared clonotypes between healthy human individuals. Sequenced by immunoSEQ multiplex PCR; TCRdb stores in-frame clones only, minus some. This table has about 1.1 million clones, roughly 80% appearing once. Sequencing used memory CD4+ T cells from PBMCs. The receptor set was obtained from a man between 18 and 29 years old in good health. Some clones in this sample may be carry-over from other donors' samples. CDR3s include the opening cysteine and the closing phenylalanine or tryptophan. The order of the fields is V gene, D gene, CDR3 length, clone size, J gene, CDR3 DNA, CDR3 protein. A D gene is named only where the DNA matches it firmly. The size entry is marked missing in some rows and otherwise reads once, few, many or a size class.

TRBV18	NA	11	NA	TRBJ1-1	TGTGCCAGCTCACTAGATCGGGGAGCTTTCTTT	CASSLDRGAFF
TRBV27	NA	16	NA	TRBJ2-2	TGTGCCACCCAGGGTGGGCGGGGCAGGTACACCGGGGAGCTGTTTTTT	CATQGGRGRYTGELFF
TRBV2	NA	16	NA	TRBJ2-1	TGTGCCAGCAGCCTAATTAGACTCGGGCCCTCCAATGAGCAGTTCTTC	CASSLIRLGPSNEQFF
TRBV5-6	TRBD2	15	NA	TRBJ2-5	TGTGCCAGCAGCGCCCTAGCGGGAGTAATGGAGACCCAGTACTTC	CASSALAGVMETQYF
TRBV6-1	TRBD2	14	few	TRBJ2-7	TGTGCCAGCAGCAGGACTAGCGGGAGCTACGAGCAGTACTTC	CASSRTSGSYEQYF
TRBV6-6	NA	12	once	TRBJ1-5	TGTGCCAGCTCTCAGGGCGGGCAGCCCCAGCATTTT	CASSQGGQPQHF
TRBV19	NA	13	NA	TRBJ1-4	TGTGCCAGTAGTGTAACAGTAGGGGAAAAACTGTTTTTT	CASSVTVGEKLFF
TRBV6-1	NA	13	NA	TRBJ2-7	TGTGCCAGCTCAAATGTGGGGGGTGACGAGCAGTACTTC	CASSNVGGDEQYF
TRBV7-9	NA	13	NA	TRBJ2-7	TGTGCCAGCAGCCGACAGGGAGGCTACGAGCAGTACTTC	CASSRQGGYEQYF
TRBV29-1	TRBD1	15	NA	TRBJ1-4	TGCAGCGTGGCTACTTTGGGACAGATAGGAGAAAAACTGTTTTTT	CSVATLGQIGEKLFF
TRBV5-1	TRBD1	14	NA	TRBJ1-3	TGCGCCAGCAGCACGACAGGGTCTGGAAACACCATATATTTT	CASSTTGSGNTIYF
TRBV28	TRBD1	13	NA	TRBJ1-1	TGTGCCAGCACTTCTGGACAGGGGGGGAAAACTTTCTTT	CASTSGQGGKTFF
TRBV6-1	NA	13	NA	TRBJ1-2	TGTGCCAGCAGTGAGAGAGGGAAGAGGGGCTACACCTTC	CASSERGKRGYTF
TRBV28	TRBD2	14	NA	TRBJ2-4	TGTGCCAGCAGTCCTCCGGGGGGTGTGGACATTCAGTACTTC	CASSPPGGVDIQYF
TRBV28	NA	15	NA	TRBJ2-7	TGTGCCAGCAGTTCAATGGGTTTTGGGGTCTACGAGCAGTACTTC	CASSSMGFGVYEQYF
TRBV2	NA	12	NA	TRBJ1-5	TGTGCCAGCAGTGAAGCCCGGGAGCCCCAGCATTTT	CASSEAREPQHF
TRBV7-9	TRBD2	11	NA	TRBJ2-1	TGTGCCAGCAGAGAGGGAGGGGAGCAGTTCTTC	CASREGGEQFF
TRBV5-1	NA	13	NA	TRBJ1-5	TGCGCCAGCAGCCGTGGGGGGGATCAGCCCCAGCATTTT	CASSRGGDQPQHF
TRBV28	NA	17	NA	TRBJ1-2	TGTGCCAGCAGTTTTCCCCTCACAGGGTCGGTTGCCCCTGGCTACACCTTC	CASSFPLTGSVAPGYTF
TRBV7-2	NA	17	few	TRBJ2-2	TGTGCCAGCAGCTTAGAGGTCGACGGGTCCTACAGGGGGGAGCTGTTTTTT	CASSLEVDGSYRGELFF
TRBV4-3	NA	16	few	TRBJ1-2	TGCGCCAGCAGCCAGAACATTGGGTACTCCGGATATGGCTACACCTTC	CASSQNIGYSGYGYTF
TRBV28	NA	13	NA	TRBJ2-7	TGTGCCAGCATAGGACAGAATTCCTACGAGCAGTACTTC	CASIGQNSYEQYF
TRBV19	TRBD2	14	NA	TRBJ2-1	TGTGCCAGTAAGCGACTAGCGACTAACAATGAGCAGTTCTTC	CASKRLATNNEQFF
TRBV29-1	NA	11	NA	TRBJ2-1	TGCAGCGTTGATGGAGGGCAGGAGCAGTTCTTC	CSVDGGQEQFF
TRBV14	NA	13	NA	TRBJ1-2	TGTGCCAGCAGCCTGGCCCCCAGGGCTGGCTACACCTTC	CASSLAPRAGYTF
TRBV4-1	NA	15	NA	TRBJ2-1	TGCGCCAGCAGCCCGGCCAGGGGGGCCCACAATGAGCAGTTCTTC	CASSPARGAHNEQFF
TRBV7-2	TRBD1	14	NA	TRBJ2-5	TGTGCCAGCAGCTTTCAGGGGGCGCAGGAGACCCAGTACTTC	CASSFQGAQETQYF
TRBV6-5	NA	13	many	TRBJ1-5	TGTGCCAGCAGTTACTCGTTGAGTCAGCCCCAGCATTTT	CASSYSLSQPQHF
TRBV28	NA	14	NA	TRBJ2-1	TGTGCCAGCAGTTCTCGACTTCCTTACAATGAGCAGTTCTTC	CASSSRLPYNEQFF
TRBV11-1	TRBD1	13	once	TRBJ1-2	TGTGCCAGCAGGGAACAGGGGGACTATGGCTACACCTTC	CASREQGDYGYTF
TRBV15	TRBD2	13	NA	TRBJ2-3	TGTGCCACCAAGACTAGCGCTAGCTATACGCAGTATTTT	CATKTSASYTQYF
TRBV4-1	TRBD2	17	NA	TRBJ2-2	TGCGCCAGCAGCCCAGGACTAGCGGGGACGAACACCGGGGAGCTGTTTTTT	CASSPGLAGTNTGELFF
TRBV7-9	NA	16	NA	TRBJ1-4	TGTGCCAGCAGCTCACGTAAAAGGGCAACTAATGAAAAACTGTTTTTT	CASSSRKRATNEKLFF
TRBV7-9	NA	15	NA	TRBJ1-5	TGTGCCAGCAGCTTATGGCACAGGTCTAATCAGCCCCAGCATTTT	CASSLWHRSNQPQHF
TRBV11-2	TRBD2	15	NA	TRBJ2-5	TGTGCCAGCAGGGGCGGGACTAGTCTTCCAGAGACCCAGTACTTC	CASRGGTSLPETQYF
TRBV5-6	NA	13	few	TRBJ2-3	TGTGCCAGCAGCTTGGACAGCGGTGATACGCAGTATTTT	CASSLDSGDTQYF
TRBV6-4	TRBD1	17	NA	TRBJ1-5	TGTGCCAGCAGCCCTAGGACAGGGGCATATAGCAATCAGCCCCAGCATTTT	CASSPRTGAYSNQPQHF
TRBV11-1	NA	14	NA	TRBJ2-7	TGTGCCAGCAGCCCCAGGTCCAACTCCTACGAGCAGTACTTC	CASSPRSNSYEQYF
TRBV5-1	NA	16	once	TRBJ2-3	TGCGCCAGCAGCTCCAGGTCGGTGGGAGGACCAGATACGCAGTATTTT	CASSSRSVGGPDTQYF
TRBV19	NA	17	once	TRBJ1-4	TGTGCCAGTACAGGGGATCTTGCGTCGGGGGCTAATGAAAAACTGTTTTTT	CASTGDLASGANEKLFF
TRBV28	TRBD1	14	NA	TRBJ1-2	TGTGCCAGCACTACGCCCAGGGGGAACTATGGCTACACCTTC	CASTTPRGNYGYTF
TRBV5-4	TRBD2	15	many	TRBJ2-1	TGTGCCAGCAGCTTACTGGCTAGCGGGGACAATGAGCAGTTCTTC	CASSLLASGDNEQFF
TRBV10-3	NA	15	NA	TRBJ2-7	TGTGCCAGCGCTGCTGAAGGAGGACGCTCCTACGAGCAGTACTTC	CASAAEGGRSYEQYF
TRBV6-1	NA	14	NA	TRBJ2-4	TGTGCCAGCAGTGACCCCCAGGGTGGGAACATTCAGTACTTC	CASSDPQGGNIQYF
TRBV5-1	NA	14	once	TRBJ2-1	TGCGCCAGCAGCTTATTAGCGGAGTACAATGAGCAGTTCTTC	CASSLLAEYNEQFF
TRBV5-6	NA	15	NA	TRBJ1-3	TGTGCCAGCAGCGACGCCGGGACCGGAGGAAACACCATATATTTT	CASSDAGTGGNTIYF
TRBV7-9	NA	12	NA	TRBJ2-3	TGTGCCAGCAGCTCAAGTCGGGACAAGAAGTATTTT	CASSSSRDKKYF
TRBV7-2	NA	15	NA	TRBJ1-4	TGTGCCAGCAGCACTAGACAGCCGGGGGGTGAAAAACTGTTTTTT	CASSTRQPGGEKLFF
TRBV7-3	NA	14	NA	TRBJ2-1	TGTGCCAGCAGCTTATTTGGGACGAATGATGAGCAGTTCTTC	CASSLFGTNDEQFF